A single sample gave rise to the 3 T cell receptor beta chains below, sequenced in a study of blood T cell repertoires in COVID-19. Repertoires were generated with immunoSEQ multiplex PCR, while TCRdb's copy carries only in-frame clones and drops some. The repertoire includes a few hundred thousand clones, 70% to 90% of them detected once, and 4.1% sits in the top ten. Sequencing was carried out using peripheral blood. These receptor sequences come from a woman between 50 and 59 years old with active or convalescent COVID-19.

J is TRBJ1-2 and V is TRBV28, with TRBD1 as a possible D gene (5 bases). This CDR3 spans 13 amino acids. CDR1 is MDHEN and CDR2 is SYDVKM in the germline V gene. V lost 10 bases and J lost 4, with 16 bases in between. This CDR3 reads CAIGWGGGYGYTF. The CDR3 DNA sequence: TGTGCCATTGGCTGGGGGGGAGGCTATGGCTACACCTTC.

This clone was seen once. The chain combines TRBV7-9 with TRBJ1-1; TRBD1 matches 8 bases. This CDR3 has 16 residues. The germline gives CDR1 SEHNR, CDR2 FQNEAQ (reference sequence). Germline trimming cut 5 bases from V and 7 bases from J; bases unmatched to any gene: 15. The CDR3 coding sequence is TGTGCCAGCAGCCCATCGCGACAGGGGTGGGACCATGAAGCTTTCTTT. Residues: CASSPSRQGWDHEAFF.

The chain carries TRBV18 and TRBJ2-3; 10 bases are shared with TRBD2. The CDR3 covers 17 residues. Trimming took 3 bases from V and 3 from J; bases not matched to a gene: 9. Germline V lookup: CDR1 KGHSH, CDR2 LQKENI. CDR3 nucleotide sequence: TGTGCCAGCTCACCCAGCCTAGCGGGAGTCGGAACAGATACGCAGTATTTT. This translates into CASSPSLAGVGTDTQYF.